These 8 T cell receptor beta chains share one sample of origin, sequenced in a study of post-analysis software for immune sequencing data. Included in the TCR beta cDNA libraries were unique molecular identifiers. A single record per CDR3 protein comes from TCRdb applying MiXCR to the PCR reads. Of 750,000 to 900,000 distinct CDR3 sequences listed, approximately 44% are singletons. Overall study findings and caveats: The study found TRBV5-6, TRBV5-1 and TRBV20-1 among five TRBV segments more frequent in patients than controls.

These receptors lack a known antigen. The sequenced material came from blood. The receptors originated from a girl aged 5 to 17 with multiple sclerosis.

The CDR3: CASSVGGRSPETQYF. The CDR3 DNA reads as TGTGCCAGCAGTGTTGGTGGGCGGTCCCCAGAGACCCAGTACTTC. This sequence joins TRBV27 and TRBJ2-5, with no clear D. This CDR3 has 15 residues. The germline V and J ends were trimmed by 5 bases and 4 bases, with 17 bases remaining between them. Germline CDR1 and CDR2: MNHEY and SMNVEV (reference sequence).

The chain carries TRBV5-6 and TRBJ1-2; TRBD1 is a possible D gene (6 bases). Trimming stripped 0 bases from V and 4 bases from J, with 13 bases between. The germline V gene has CDR1 SGHDT and CDR2 YYEEEE. The CDR3 has 15 amino acids. The CDR3, as DNA: TGTGCCAGCAGCTTGGGACAGGCGACCCCCTATGGCTACACCTTC. Its translation: CASSLGQATPYGYTF.

The chain has TRBV15 and TRBJ2-1; D may be TRBD2 (5 bases). Trimming took 1 base from V and 15 from J, leaving 13 bases between them. CDR1 is LNHNV, CDR2 YYDKDF, per germline (reference sequence). The CDR3 contains 12 residues. The CDR3 sequence: CATSRVPDWWFF. As DNA, the CDR3 is TGTGCCACCAGCAGAGTGCCGGACTGGTGGTTCTTC.

This chain links TRBV3-1 with TRBJ1-1; D is unclear. Trimming stripped 3 bases from V and 10 bases from J, with 18 bases between. Looked up from germline, CDR1 is LGHDT and CDR2 is YNNKEL (reference sequence). This CDR3 is built from 14 residues. DNA for the CDR3: TGTGCCAGCAGCCACCCCGGTATAAAAACGGGAGCTTTCTTT. This gives the protein CASSHPGIKTGAFF.

This chain uses TRBV7-9 with TRBJ2-3; D not certain. Germline V lookup: CDR1 SEHNR, CDR2 FQNEAQ (reference sequence). This CDR3 is 12 amino acids long. V lost 4 bases to trimming and J lost 9 bases, with 11 bases between them. The CDR3 DNA reads TGTGCCAGCAGCTCGGCACAGATAACGCAGTATTTT. This codes for CASSSAQITQYF.

This rearrangement joins TRBV6-5 to TRBJ2-1; D is undetermined. This CDR3 has 12 amino acids. CDR1 is MNHEY, CDR2 SVGAGI, per germline. Trimming pared 2 bases from V and 10 bases from J, leaving 9 bases between. CDR3 coding DNA: TGTGCCAGCAGTTACGACACTCGGGAGCAGTTCTTC. Protein sequence: CASSYDTREQFF.

In its sample, this clonotype was seen a few times. The chain combines TRBV5-1 with TRBJ1-1; possible D gene TRBD1, 5 bases. The length of the CDR3 is 15 residues. Germline V lookup: CDR1 SGHRS, CDR2 YFSETQ. Trimming stripped 4 bases from V and 8 bases from J, with 21 bases between. CDR3 amino acids: CASSPGAGKGSEAFF. CDR3 nucleotide sequence: TGCGCCAGCAGCCCCGGGGCAGGCAAGGGCTCAGAAGCTTTCTTT.

The J gene is TRBJ2-3, the V gene TRBV7-6, with D unresolved. In germline, CDR1 is SGHVS, CDR2 FNYEAQ. Trimming took off 2 bases at V and 2 bases at J, with 26 bases between the two ends. There are 20 residues in the CDR3. The DNA for the CDR3 is TGTGCCAGCAGCTTAAGGCCCCCCATGGTAGGGCGGTTAAACACAGATACGCAGTATTTT. It yields the protein CASSLRPPMVGRLNTDTQYF.